The 32 T cell receptor beta chains below all came from one sample that was sequenced in a study of T and B cells in COVID-19 patients. From blood, about 240-550 ng of genomic DNA served as TRB template. BIOMED2 TRB-A/B primer pools were used in multiplex TRB PCR. Via MiXCR, TCRdb re-called the multiplex PCR reads, giving one row per CDR3 protein. The table has approximately 8,100 distinct CDR3 sequences, about 28% seen once. Sequenced: blood. The receptors derive from a human donor with active COVID-19.

This clonotype is classed as medium-sized (0.01 to 0.1%). The gene calls are TRBV19 and TRBJ2-4; 8 bases map to TRBD2. There are 19 residues in the CDR3. V shed 3 bases, J shed 3 bases, and the junction held 16 bases outside the gene matches. CDR1 is LNHDA, CDR2 SQIVND, per germline (reference sequence). The CDR3 reads CASSIARPGGSNGKNIQYF. In nucleotides, the CDR3 is TGTGCCAGTAGTATCGCCCGCCCGGGGGGGTCGAACGGCAAAAACATTCAGTACTTC.

By its share, this clonotype is medium-sized. The chain links TRBV5-4 to TRBJ2-6, with D possibly called TRBD1 or TRBD2 (5 bases each). CDR3 length: 16 residues. Trimming took 4 bases from V and 4 from J, leaving 15 bases between them. CDR1 and CDR2 from the germline V gene are SGHNT and YYREEE (reference sequence). The CDR3 DNA reads as TGTGCCAGCAGCGACCGTCCGGGGACCGGGGCCAACGTCCTGACTTTC. It is translated as CASSDRPGTGANVLTF.

The rearrangement links TRBV4-2 to TRBJ2-3, with TRBD2 matching over 12 bases. The length of the CDR3 is 16 residues. CDR1 LGHNA and CDR2 YNFKEQ come from the germline V gene. The V segment lost 4 bases and the J segment 3 bases; nucleotides outside the gene matches: 5. In DNA, the CDR3 is TGTGCCAGCAGCCCTGGGGGGACTAGCGGGACAGATACGCAGTATTTT. Residues: CASSPGGTSGTDTQYF.

This clonotype is medium-sized by share. The V call is TRBV6-5, the J call TRBJ2-1; D unclear. This CDR3 is built from 12 residues. The germline gives CDR1 MNHEY, CDR2 SVGAGI. V was clipped by 6 bases and J by 5 bases, with 8 bases between them. The CDR3 region has the DNA TGTGCCAGCAGCTCTCTGGACAATGAGCAGTTCTTC. It encodes CASSSLDNEQFF.

The chain employs TRBV5-6 and TRBJ2-7, with D maybe TRBD2 (7 bases). CDR1 is SGHDT, CDR2 YYEEEE, per germline. This CDR3 region has 18 residues. The DNA for the CDR3 is TGCGCCAGCCTTAGGGGGACTACCAAGGGTCCGAGCTCCTACGAGCAGTACGTC. This translates into CASLRGTTKGPSSYEQYV.

This clonotype ranks as medium-sized. The chain combines TRBV6-5 with TRBJ2-5; 7 bases are a match to TRBD1. CDR3 length: 14 amino acids. The germline V gene has CDR1 MNHEY and CDR2 SVGAGI. J lost 1 base, V lost 7 bases, and 6 bases had no gene match. The CDR3 sequence: CASKRGPGQETQYF. The CDR3 region has the DNA TGTGCCAGCAAAAGGGGGCCGGGCCAAGAGACCCAGTACTTC.

The CDR3 nucleotides read TGTGCCAGCAGCCAAGCTGGACCGGACCAGCCCCAGCATTTT. The encoded protein is CASSQAGPDQPQHF. This rearrangement joins TRBV4-2 to TRBJ1-5, with D hard to call. Germline V gene sequence: CDR1 LGHNA, CDR2 YNFKEQ. The V and J ends lost 1 base and 7 bases respectively, with 11 bases between them. This CDR3 comprises 14 residues.

A few counts support this clonotype. This chain links TRBV19 with TRBJ1-5; TRBD1 agrees at 8 bases. Germline CDR1 is LNHDA and CDR2 is SQIVND (reference sequence). There are 14 residues in the CDR3. With V trimmed by 7 bases and J by 3 bases, 5 bases remained unmatched. CDR3 sequence reads: CASNPGQDNQPQHF. The CDR3 nucleotides are TGTGCCAGTAATCCGGGACAGGACAATCAGCCCCAGCATTTT.

This clonotype is deemed medium-sized. As DNA, the CDR3 is TGTGCCAGCAGCTTAATTCAGGGGTCCTCCCAGTACTTC. This encodes CASSLIQGSSQYF. The gene calls are TRBV11-2 and TRBJ2-5, with a possible D match to TRBD1 (6 bases). The CDR3 extends over 13 amino acids. V lost 2 bases and J 9 bases, leaving 13 bases between the germline ends. Per the germline V gene, CDR1 is SGHAT and CDR2 is FQNNGV.

The chain recombines TRBV5-5 with TRBJ1-2, with 7 positions matching TRBD1. There are 15 residues in the CDR3. Germline CDR1 and CDR2: SGHKS and YYEKEE (reference sequence). Trimming at V came to 0 bases and at J to 4 bases, leaving 6 bases not matched to a gene. The CDR3 loop reads CASSLEAGGGYGYTF. DNA of the CDR3: TGTGCCAGCAGCTTGGAGGCAGGGGGAGGCTATGGCTACACCTTC.

A note on this clonotype: One base away lies a much larger clone, so this may be a sequencing read error. The V gene is TRBV19, the J gene TRBJ1-2; no clear D gene. The CDR3 loop spans 13 amino acids. The ends were cut back, 2 bases at V and 13 bases at J, with 17 bases in the middle. The germline CDR1 and CDR2 sequences are LNHDA and SQIVND (reference sequence). The CDR3 region is CASSITDTKSCTF. CDR3 DNA sequence: TGTGCCAGTAGTATAACAGACACCAAGAGCTGCACCTTC.

This clonotype is classed as medium-sized. The chain is built from TRBV5-5 and TRBJ1-4; 8 bases fit TRBD1. This CDR3 is 17 amino acids long. V was pared by 0 bases and J by 7 bases, with 11 bases of the junction left unmatched. CDR1 and CDR2 from the germline V gene are SGHKS and YYEKEE (reference sequence). The DNA of the CDR3 is TGTGCCAGCAGCTTGGGGGTGGCAGGGGGCGCGGGTGAAAAACTGTTTTTT. This encodes CASSLGVAGGAGEKLFF. Drawing the rest from reference TRBV5-5 and TRBJ1-4, the complete variable domain is DAGVTQSPTHLIKTRGQQVTLRCSPISGHKSVSWYQQVLGQGPQFIFQYYEKEERGRGNFPDRFSARQFPNYSSELNVNALLLGDSALYLCASSLGVAGGAGEKLFFGSGTQLSVL.

By share of the sample, this clonotype is medium-sized. J is TRBJ2-7 and V is TRBV12-3 or TRBV12-4; D gene uncertain. This CDR3 has 13 amino acids. Trimming left V 2 bases short and J 2 bases short, with 7 bases between. CDR3 sequence: CASSLYGAYEQYV. CDR3 in DNA: TGTGCCAGCAGTTTATATGGGGCCTACGAGCAGTACGTC.

In its sample, this clonotype is large. The J gene is TRBJ2-1, the V gene TRBV29-1, with a weak D call TRBD1 (6 bases). Germline V lookup: CDR1 SQVTM, CDR2 ANQGSEA. The V and J ends lost 4 bases and 4 bases respectively, with 14 bases between them. The CDR3 totals 14 residues. CDR3 nucleotide sequence: TGCAGCGTTGGACCGGGACACGCATACAATGAGCAGTTCTTC. Protein: CSVGPGHAYNEQFF.

By proportion, this clonotype is medium-sized (0.01 to 0.1%). J is TRBJ1-2 and V is TRBV6-5; D gene uncertain. Germline V gives CDR1 MNHEY, CDR2 SVGAGI. The CDR3 is 14 residues long. V was trimmed by 5 bases and J by 2 bases, leaving 12 bases between them. This CDR3 reads CASSETRGNYGYTF. The CDR3 nucleotides read TGTGCCAGCAGTGAAACGCGAGGGAACTATGGCTACACCTTC.

This clonotype has more than one count but fewer than ten. The J gene is TRBJ2-5, the V gene TRBV6-1, with D possibly matching TRBD1 (7 bases). The CDR3 is made up of 15 amino acids. Germline CDR1 reads MNHNS; CDR2 reads SASEGT. V dropped 4 bases and J dropped 5 bases, with 17 bases sitting between them. Here the CDR3 DNA reads TGTGCCAGCAGTGTCCAGGGGGGCTTGTTTGAGACCCAGTACTTC. Its translation: CASSVQGGLFETQYF.

This clonotype was recorded only once. The V and J genes are TRBV7-2 and TRBJ1-6; no clear D gene. Trimming stripped 5 bases from V and 5 bases from J, with 10 bases between. Germline loops: CDR1 SGHTA, CDR2 FQGNSA. This CDR3 contains 14 residues. The chain's CDR3 is CASSADTNNSPLHF. The CDR3 coding sequence is TGTGCCAGCAGCGCTGACACCAATAATTCACCCCTCCACTTT.

V gene TRBV5-1 combines with J gene TRBJ2-5; D gene ambiguous. The CDR3 covers 12 residues. Germline assignment: CDR1 SGHRS and CDR2 YFSETQ. V dropped 3 bases and J dropped 5 bases, with 8 bases sitting between them. DNA for the CDR3: TGCGCCAGCAGCTACACGTGGGAGACCCAGTACTTC. It encodes CASSYTWETQYF. The full variable domain, rest sourced from reference TRBV5-1 and TRBJ2-5, is KAGVTQTPRYLIKTRGQQVTLSCSPISGHRSVSWYQQTPGQGLQFLFEYFSETQRNKGNFPGRFSGRQFSNSRSEMNVSTLELGDSALYLCASSYTWETQYFGPGTRLLVL.

In this sample, this clonotype turned up a few times. The V and J genes are TRBV20-1 and TRBJ2-7, with 7 bases fitting TRBD2. The V segment lost 0 bases and the J segment 7 bases; nucleotides outside the gene matches: 3. The CDR3 runs 12 residues. Germline CDR1 DFQATT, CDR2 SNEGSKA (reference sequence). The CDR3 coding sequence is TGCAGTGCTAGAGATGGAGCGGGGGAGCAGTACGTC. Its protein is CSARDGAGEQYV.

By share, this clonotype counts as medium-sized. This rearrangement joins TRBV19 to TRBJ1-2, with D possibly matching TRBD1 (5 bases). This CDR3 has 13 amino acids. Germline-derived CDR1 and CDR2 are LNHDA and SQIVND (reference sequence). V was shortened by 3 bases and J by 5 bases, with 10 bases between the two germline ends. The CDR3 loop reads CASSIRDVYGYTF. CDR3 in DNA: TGTGCCAGTAGTATCCGGGACGTATATGGCTACACCTTC.

The V and J genes are TRBV20-1 and TRBJ2-3; 14 bases agree with TRBD2. The germline V gene has CDR1 DFQATT and CDR2 SNEGSKA (reference sequence). With V trimmed by 0 bases and J by 2 bases, 10 bases remained unmatched. CDR3 length equals 19 residues. The CDR3 is CSARDLPATSGGATDTQYF. For the CDR3, the DNA is TGCAGTGCTAGAGATTTACCCGCGACTAGCGGGGGGGCCACAGATACGCAGTATTTT.

The chain couples TRBV6-2 or TRBV6-3 to TRBJ1-2; 9 positions agree with TRBD1. Germline CDR1 and CDR2: MNHEY and SVGEGT. This CDR3 is built from 14 residues. Trimming took 4 bases from V and 3 from J; bases not matched to a gene: 3. The CDR3 sequence is CASSWTGVYYGYTF. Written as DNA, the CDR3 is TGTGCCAGCAGTTGGACAGGGGTTTACTATGGCTACACCTTC.

This clonotype appeared a few times. The V call is TRBV6-1, the J call TRBJ2-1; weak D call: TRBD2 (5 bases). This CDR3 comprises 14 residues. Trimming left V 7 bases short and J 6 bases short, with 16 bases between. From germline, CDR1 is MNHNS and CDR2 SASEGT. The CDR3 loop is CASTRTVLGNEQFF. Here the CDR3 DNA reads TGTGCCAGCACCCGGACTGTCTTGGGCAATGAGCAGTTCTTC.

The chain links TRBV6-4 to TRBJ2-7; D is possibly TRBD1 (6 bases). The germline gives CDR1 MRHNA, CDR2 SNTAGT. The CDR3 totals 17 residues. The V gene lost 0 bases and the J gene lost 5 bases, with 20 bases spanning the gap. The CDR3 nucleotides read TGTGCCAGCAGTGACTCTCTCCGTACAGGGACGGGCCACGAGCAGTACGTC. It codes for CASSDSLRTGTGHEQYV.

Sample share makes this clonotype medium-sized. This sequence joins TRBV6-2 or TRBV6-3 and TRBJ2-7; 7 bases map to TRBD2. This CDR3 is built from 14 residues. Germline-derived CDR1 and CDR2 are MNHEY and SVGEGT. V was pared by 6 bases and J by 3 bases, with 8 bases of the junction left unmatched. CDR3 in amino acids: CASRSWGGDYEQYV. The CDR3 region has the DNA TGTGCCAGCAGGTCTTGGGGGGGGGACTACGAGCAGTACGTC.

The chain links TRBV5-6 to TRBJ1-6, with TRBD1 matching over 10 bases. Germline V gives CDR1 SGHDT, CDR2 YYEEEE. Trimming removed 3 bases from V and 0 bases from J; junction bases left unmatched: 9. This CDR3 has 19 amino acids. DNA of the CDR3: TGTGCCAGCAGCTCCGGACAGGGGGTCATCCGCTCCTATAATTCACCCCTCCACTTT. It specifies CASSSGQGVIRSYNSPLHF.

The chain combines TRBV7-2 with TRBJ1-2; TRBD1 might be the D (5 bases). Germline V gene data show CDR1 as SGHTA and CDR2 as FQGNSA. V shed 2 bases and J shed 0 bases, with 7 bases lying between them. The CDR3 contains 14 residues. CDR3 coding DNA: TGTGCCAGCAGCTTAACAGGATCTAACTATGGCTACACCTTC. Protein sequence: CASSLTGSNYGYTF.

The chain employs TRBV6-4 and TRBJ2-1, with TRBD2 matching 7 bases. Trimming cost V 5 bases and J 2 bases; bases outside gene matches: 6. CDR1 and CDR2 (germline): MRHNA, SNTAGT. CDR3 length: 15 amino acids. The CDR3 region has the DNA TGTGCCAGCAGTAAAAGCGGGGAACCCTACAATGAGCAGTTCTTC. Translated, it gives CASSKSGEPYNEQFF.

In its sample, this clonotype is medium-sized. The genes are TRBV29-1 and TRBJ2-2; D may correspond to TRBD1 or TRBD2 (5 bases each). Germline loops: CDR1 SQVTM, CDR2 ANQGSEA. The CDR3 covers 17 residues. With 4 bases removed from V and 3 bases from J, the gap between germline ends came to 21 bases. DNA for the CDR3: TGCAGCGTTGTTCCCCGAGTTACGGGGACGGACACCGGGGAGCTGTTTTTT. Translation gives CSVVPRVTGTDTGELFF.

This clonotype is large within its sample. The chain has TRBV19 and TRBJ2-3; maybe TRBD2 (6 bases). The V end lost 4 bases, the J end lost 4 bases, and 12 bases lay between the germline ends. The CDR3 is 14 residues long. The germline V gene encodes CDR1 LNHDA and CDR2 SQIVND (reference sequence). The CDR3 DNA follows: TGTGCCAGTAGTAGCGGGGACGGGCCAGATACGCAGTATTTT. Its protein is CASSSGDGPDTQYF. The variable domain in full, with the rest retrieved from reference TRBV19 and TRBJ2-3, is DGGITQSPKYLFRKEGQNVTLSCEQNLNHDAMYWYRQDPGQGLRLIYYSQIVNDFQKGDIAEGYSVSREKKESFPLTVTSAQKNPTAFYLCASSSGDGPDTQYFGPGTRLTVL.

The V gene is TRBV6-1, the J gene TRBJ2-7, with D possibly matching TRBD1 (5 bases). Per germline, CDR1 MNHNS and CDR2 SASEGT. The CDR3 covers 15 residues. Trimming removed 2 bases from V and 0 bases from J, with 11 bases in between. The CDR3 DNA is TGTGCCAGCAGTGAAAACACAGGAATCTCCTACGAGCAGTACTTC. It yields the protein CASSENTGISYEQYF.

This clonotype was counted only a few times. V gene TRBV12-3 or TRBV12-4 combines with J gene TRBJ1-6, with 7 positions matching TRBD1. J lost 9 bases, V lost 3 bases, and 5 bases had no gene match. The length of the CDR3 is 14 residues. CDR3 nucleotide sequence: TGTGCCAGCAGTTTCTCGGGACAGCTTTCACCCCTCCACTTT. Encoded protein: CASSFSGQLSPLHF.